Here is one T cell receptor beta chain with its context. Its specificity is not known. CDR1 SEHNR and CDR2 FQNEAQ come from the germline V gene (reference sequence). The CDR3 has 16 amino acids. The germline V and J ends were trimmed by 5 bases and 1 base, with 18 bases remaining between them. The data originate from a study of cytomegalovirus exposure and HLA in healthy donors. The PCR made use of 60 Vbeta and 13 Jbeta primers. Using immunoSEQ multiplex PCR, the repertoire was profiled, and TCRdb retains in-frame clones only, with some absent. The repertoire holds some 100,000 clones, with around 80% as singletons. Study-wide points: It was 160 or so TCR beta chains that were listed as cytomegalovirus-associated.

V and J are TRBV7-9 and TRBJ2-7, with D maybe TRBD1 (5 bases). Sequencing was performed on PBMCs. This TCR was sampled from a woman aged 45-60 years in good health and CMV-seropositive. CDR3 in DNA: TGTGCCAGCAGCAGCCCCTTCAGGGCTTCTTCCTACGAGCAGTACTTC. This codes for CASSSPFRASSYEQYF.